What follows describes a single T cell receptor beta chain. No antigen is known for it. These data come from a study of CD8 T cells in ankylosing spondylitis. Study results and limitations: Relatively scarce in peripheral blood, disease-linked clones were CD8+. Certain motif variants had earlier been reported in reactive arthritis synovial fluid and blood. Reportedly, disease-linked clones are significantly enriched in ankylosing spondylitis patients' matched synovial fluid. Ankylosing spondylitis blood appeared to carry a characteristic TCR beta motif of roughly eight highly homologous variants.

Using quantitative 5'-RACE with molecular barcodes, the authors made TCR beta libraries. TCRdb fed the 5' RACE reads into MiXCR, producing one record per CDR3 protein. The sample has about 540,000 distinct CDR3 sequences, roughly an eighth seen once. CDR1 is SGHAT and CDR2 is FQNNGV in the germline V gene. The V end was cut by 0 bases, the J end by 8 bases, with 16 bases between. This CDR3 comprises 15 residues. Sequencing used blood, either unsorted or a sorted T cell fraction (not recorded which). This sequence originates from a male donor with ankylosing spondylitis. The chain is built from TRBV11-2 and TRBJ1-2; D gene uncertain. The CDR3 reads CASSLDPTNLSGYTF. In DNA, the CDR3 is TGTGCCAGCAGCTTAGATCCTACCAATTTGTCCGGCTACACCTTC. Drawing the rest from reference TRBV11-2 and TRBJ1-2, the complete variable domain is EAGVAQSPRYKIIEKRQSVAFWCNPISGHATLYWYQQILGQGPKLLIQFQNNGVVDDSQLPKDRFSAERLKGVDSTLKIQPAKLEDSAVYLCASSLDPTNLSGYTFGSGTRLTVV.